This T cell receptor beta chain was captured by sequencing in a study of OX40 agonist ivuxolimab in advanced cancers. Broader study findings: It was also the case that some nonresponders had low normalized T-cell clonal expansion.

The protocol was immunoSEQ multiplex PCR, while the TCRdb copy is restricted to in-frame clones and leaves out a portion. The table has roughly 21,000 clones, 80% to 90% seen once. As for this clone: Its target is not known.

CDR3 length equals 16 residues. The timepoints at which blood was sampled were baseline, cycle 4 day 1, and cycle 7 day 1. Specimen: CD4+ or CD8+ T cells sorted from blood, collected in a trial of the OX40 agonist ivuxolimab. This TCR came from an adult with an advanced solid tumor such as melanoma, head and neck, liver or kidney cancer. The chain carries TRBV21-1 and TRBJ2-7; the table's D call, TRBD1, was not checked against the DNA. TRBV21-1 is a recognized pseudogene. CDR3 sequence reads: CASSPIDAGQPYEQYF. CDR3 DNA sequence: TGTGCCAGCAGCCCGATAGACGCGGGACAGCCCTACGAGCAGTACTTC.